This T cell receptor (beta chain) was sequenced during a study of cytomegalovirus exposure and HLA in healthy donors. Study at large: Out of several hundred genotyped donors, about 80% belonged to the Caucasian-associated ancestry cluster. Overall study findings and caveats: The study found most TCR sequences rare, yet found some public TCRs in many donors. In an earlier analysis, about 87% or about 30%: the productive usage of most TCR beta V segments.

This clone was found a few times. What it binds is not known. Everyone who donated was a healthy bone marrow donor. This CDR3 region has 14 residues. The germline CDR1 and CDR2 sequences are MGHDK and SYGVNS. V lost 6 bases and J lost 2; bases outside the gene matches: 6. Amplification used 60 Vbeta primers and 13 Jbeta primers. The data were produced by immunoSEQ multiplex PCR, yet TCRdb's version contains in-frame clones alone and is incomplete. The sample has 120,000 or so clones, 75% to 85% seen once. This rearrangement joins TRBV25-1 to TRBJ1-1, with 7 bases that match TRBD1. The source is a woman between 50 and 59 years old in good health and CMV-seropositive. The sample consisted of PBMCs. The CDR3 nucleotides are TGTGCCAGCAGGGACCGGACAGGAAACACTGAAGCTTTCTTT. It translates to CASRDRTGNTEAFF.